This entry lists 20 T cell receptor beta chains sequenced from one sample in a study of blood T cell repertoires in COVID-19. The table came from immunoSEQ multiplex PCR; TCRdb's copy has only in-frame clones and leaves some out. The data hold some 150,000 clones, with 82% observed a single time. Sequencing was done on a sample of peripheral blood. Receptors were obtained from a woman older than 75 with acute or convalescent COVID-19.

The chain uses TRBV7-9 and TRBJ1-1, with a possible D match to TRBD1 (5 bases). The CDR3 sequence is 14 residues long. The V end lost 3 bases, the J end lost 4 bases, and 12 bases lay between the germline ends. The germline gives CDR1 SEHNR, CDR2 FQNEAQ (reference sequence). The CDR3 bases are TGTGCCAGCAGCTTTGGGGGGAGGGTCACTGAAGCTTTCTTT. It yields the protein CASSFGGRVTEAFF.

This chain joins TRBV7-5 and TRBJ1-1. TRBV7-5 is a recognized pseudogene. This CDR3 is built from 12 residues. CDR3: CVRNRANTEAFF. The CDR3 coding sequence is TGTGTCAGAAACCGAGCGAACACTGAAGCTTTCTTT.

This clone came up many times. V and J are TRBV4-1 and TRBJ2-1; 8 bases line up with TRBD2. J was trimmed by 0 bases and V by 4 bases; bases with no gene match: 2. The germline V gene has CDR1 MGHRA and CDR2 YSYEKL. The CDR3 runs to 15 residues. Written as DNA, the CDR3 is TGCGCCAGCAGCCGCGGGACTAGCTCCTACAATGAGCAGTTCTTC. Its translation: CASSRGTSSYNEQFF.

The V and J genes are TRBV6-5 and TRBJ2-7; D may be TRBD1 (5 bases). Germline assignment: CDR1 MNHEY and CDR2 SVGAGI. CDR3 length: 14 amino acids. Deletions cut 2 bases from V and 3 bases from J, with 11 bases between. The CDR3: CASSYRKGNYEQYF. In nucleotides, the CDR3 is TGTGCCAGCAGTTACAGGAAGGGGAACTACGAGCAGTACTTC.

The V gene is TRBV7-9, the J gene TRBJ2-1; weak D call: TRBD1 (6 bases). Looked up from germline, CDR1 is SEHNR and CDR2 is FQNEAQ (reference sequence). The CDR3 is 13 residues long. V lost 3 bases and J 6 bases, leaving 9 bases between the germline ends. CDR3 region: CASSFRDINEQFF. For the CDR3, the DNA is TGTGCCAGCAGCTTTAGGGACATCAATGAGCAGTTCTTC.

V gene TRBV24-1 combines with J gene TRBJ2-1; 8 positions match TRBD2. V shed 9 bases, J shed 5 bases, and the junction held 17 bases outside the gene matches. Per germline, CDR1 KGHDR and CDR2 SFDVKD. CDR3 length: 17 residues. The CDR3 DNA follows: TGTGCCACCCCTCGGGGCAACGGGAGGGCCTTCGACAATGAGCAGTTCTTC. It encodes CATPRGNGRAFDNEQFF.

This rearrangement joins TRBV24-1 to TRBJ2-2, with 13 bases identical to TRBD2. V shed 5 bases, J shed 3 bases, and the junction held 8 bases outside the gene matches. The V gene's germline CDR1 is KGHDR and CDR2 SFDVKD. There are 18 residues in the CDR3. As DNA, the CDR3 is TGTGCCACCAGTGTGGCCTCGGGACTAGCGGGATACACCGGGGAGCTGTTTTTT. It yields the protein CATSVASGLAGYTGELFF.

The V and J genes are TRBV28 and TRBJ1-5; D call uncertain. CDR1 MDHEN and CDR2 SYDVKM come from the germline V gene. This CDR3 has 15 residues. The V end was cut by 5 bases, the J end by 4 bases, with 15 bases between. This chain's CDR3 is CASSLYRSFNQPQHF. The CDR3 nucleotides read TGTGCCAGCAGTCTCTACCGCTCCTTTAATCAGCCCCAGCATTTT.

The rearrangement links TRBV5-6 to TRBJ2-1, with 10 bases matching TRBD2. Germline trimming cut 0 bases from V and 5 bases from J; bases unmatched to any gene: 5. The CDR3 is made up of 16 amino acids. CDR1 is SGHDT and CDR2 is YYEEEE in the germline V gene. The chain's CDR3 is CASSLGPGLAHNEQFF. The CDR3 nucleotides read TGTGCCAGCAGCTTGGGACCGGGACTAGCGCACAATGAGCAGTTCTTC.

CDR3 amino acids: CASSEGARVRRGDYGYTF. DNA of the CDR3: TGCGCCAGCTCTGAGGGCGCCCGCGTTCGCCGGGGAGACTATGGCTACACCTTC. This sequence joins TRBV4-1 and TRBJ1-2; no reliable D call. Trimming removed 8 bases from V and 3 bases from J, with 28 bases in between. The germline gives CDR1 MGHRA, CDR2 YSYEKL. There are 18 residues in the CDR3.

The chain couples TRBV11-2 to TRBJ2-1; possibly TRBD2 for D (7 bases). The CDR3 length is 15 residues. Deletions cut 4 bases from V and 6 bases from J, with 16 bases between. CDR1 is SGHAT, CDR2 FQNNGV, per germline. In nucleotides, the CDR3 is TGTGCCAGCAGCTCCAGCCGGGGGGCTCTCAATGAGCAGTTCTTC. Translation gives CASSSSRGALNEQFF.

The rearrangement uses TRBV18 and TRBJ1-2; no firm D call. V dropped 0 bases and J dropped 3 bases, with 5 bases sitting between them. CDR1 and CDR2 from the germline V gene are KGHSH and LQKENI. CDR3 length: 13 amino acids. The CDR3 DNA sequence: TGTGCCAGCTCACCACCCTCTTACTATGGCTACACCTTC. Its protein is CASSPPSYYGYTF.

The chain has TRBV2 and TRBJ1-1; no definite D call. With 6 bases removed from V and 2 bases from J, the gap between germline ends came to 10 bases. The CDR3 is 13 amino acids. Per the germline V gene, CDR1 is SNHLY and CDR2 is FYNNEI. The CDR3 DNA reads TGTGCCAGCAGGCAAGAGAAAAACACTGAAGCTTTCTTT. It specifies CASRQEKNTEAFF.

This chain uses TRBV27 with TRBJ1-1, with D possibly being TRBD1 (5 bases). Deletions cut 6 bases from V and 4 bases from J, with 12 bases between. The germline gives CDR1 MNHEY, CDR2 SMNVEV (reference sequence). This CDR3 region has 13 residues. CDR3 nucleotide sequence: TGTGCCAGCAGACCAGGGATGGGCACTGAAGCTTTCTTT. Translation gives CASRPGMGTEAFF.

This chain connects TRBV5-1 to TRBJ2-5, with D perhaps TRBD2 (6 bases). Trimming took off 0 bases at V and 3 bases at J, with 12 bases between the two ends. CDR1 SGHRS and CDR2 YFSETQ come from the germline V gene. This CDR3 contains 15 residues. The CDR3 nucleotides are TGCGCCAGCAGCTTGGAGGTGGGGAGGAAAGAGACCCAGTACTTC. Its translation is CASSLEVGRKETQYF.

This chain links TRBV18 with TRBJ2-7, with 7 bases that match TRBD2. The junction had 8 bases not matched to a gene; V was cut back by 4 bases and J by 5 bases. Germline V lookup: CDR1 KGHSH, CDR2 LQKENI. The CDR3 is 14 residues long. The CDR3 spells CASSHSGNRNEQYF. The CDR3 DNA reads TGTGCCAGCTCACACAGCGGGAATAGGAACGAGCAGTACTTC.

This chain uses TRBV18 with TRBJ1-1; D may be TRBD1 (6 bases). CDR3 size: 17 residues. Germline CDR1 KGHSH, CDR2 LQKENI. Trimming left V 2 bases short and J 1 base short, with 17 bases between. The CDR3 DNA sequence: TGTGCCAGCTCACCATGGCGGGGGGCAACGGGGAACACTGAAGCTTTCTTT. Amino acid sequence: CASSPWRGATGNTEAFF.

In its sample, this clone was seen a few times. The chain carries TRBV28 and TRBJ1-6; no clear D gene. This CDR3 contains 15 residues. Germline CDR1 reads MDHEN; CDR2 reads SYDVKM. The V gene lost 5 bases and the J gene lost 8 bases, with 16 bases spanning the gap. CDR3 in amino acids: CASSPLDKRDSPLHF. CDR3 DNA: TGTGCCAGCAGTCCCCTCGACAAGAGAGATTCACCCCTCCACTTT.

V usage is TRBV6-5 and J usage is TRBJ1-5; TRBD1 might be the D (5 bases). The CDR3 extends over 16 amino acids. The V gene's germline CDR1 is MNHEY and CDR2 SVGAGI. Trimming took off 4 bases at V and 4 bases at J, with 17 bases between the two ends. The CDR3 spells CASSLNGPGNNQPQHF. For the CDR3, the DNA is TGTGCCAGCAGTTTAAATGGTCCAGGGAATAATCAGCCCCAGCATTTT.

This chain links TRBV27 with TRBJ1-2, with 8 bases lining up with TRBD1. Trimming at V came to 4 bases and at J to 4 bases, leaving 8 bases not matched to a gene. The CDR3 contains 15 residues. The V gene's germline CDR1 is MNHEY and CDR2 SMNVEV (reference sequence). Written as DNA, the CDR3 is TGTGCCAGCAGTTCTGGACAGGGAGTTTTCTATGGCTACACCTTC. Its translation: CASSSGQGVFYGYTF.